The 16 T cell receptor beta chains reported below all come from one sample, sequenced in a study of control samples from healthy donors and cancer patients. Assay: immunoSEQ multiplex PCR; the TCRdb copy retains only in-frame clones and omits some. The sample has roughly 150,000 clones, around 86% seen once. Sequenced sample: blood. The source of these receptors is a man aged 25 to 45 in good health.

This rearrangement joins TRBV7-2 to TRBJ1-2, with 8 bases matching TRBD1. The junction had 9 bases not matched to a gene; V was cut back by 5 bases and J by 4 bases. The CDR3 is 15 amino acids. Germline CDR1 SGHTA, CDR2 FQGNSA. For the CDR3, the DNA is TGTGCCAGCAGCCCCCGGACAGGGTTGTCCTATGGCTACACCTTC. This translates into CASSPRTGLSYGYTF.

This clone occurred a few times. The chain links TRBV6-4 to TRBJ2-3; D is unclear. Germline CDR1 MRHNA, CDR2 SNTAGT. V lost 0 bases to trimming and J lost 7 bases, with 8 bases between them. The CDR3 runs to 13 residues. CDR3 loop: CASSDSNPNTQYF. The CDR3 DNA reads TGTGCCAGCAGTGACTCGAACCCCAATACGCAGTATTTT.

V and J are TRBV2 and TRBJ2-7; 10 positions agree with TRBD1. V lost 6 bases and J lost 4; bases outside the gene matches: 6. The germline gives CDR1 SNHLY, CDR2 FYNNEI. There are 14 residues in the CDR3. CDR3 DNA sequence: TGTGCCAGCAGCGGGGACAGGGGAAGGTACGAGCAGTACTTC. Amino acid sequence: CASSGDRGRYEQYF.

V and J are TRBV7-3 and TRBJ1-2, with D maybe TRBD1 (6 bases). CDR3 size: 14 residues. Germline V gives CDR1 SGHTA, CDR2 FQGTGA. Trimming took off 5 bases at V and 4 bases at J, with 14 bases between the two ends. The DNA of the CDR3 is TGTGCCAGCAGCCCCGACGGACAGACCTATGGCTACACCTTC. The encoded protein is CASSPDGQTYGYTF.

The chain carries TRBV11-3 and TRBJ2-2; no firm D call. Per the germline V gene, CDR1 is SGHNT and CDR2 is YENEEA. The CDR3 covers 14 residues. With 4 bases removed from V and 2 bases from J, the gap between germline ends came to 8 bases. CDR3 amino acids: CASSSVVNTGELFF. CDR3 in DNA: TGTGCCAGCAGCTCTGTCGTAAACACCGGGGAGCTGTTTTTT. The entire variable domain, with the rest obtained from reference TRBV11-3 and TRBJ2-2, is as follows: EAGVVQSPRYKIIEKKQPVAFWCNPISGHNTLYWYLQNLGQGPELLIRYENEEAVDDSQLPKDRFSAERLKGVDSTLKIQPAELGDSAVYLCASSSVVNTGELFFGEGSRLTVL.

This chain links TRBV19 with TRBJ2-7; a possible D gene is TRBD2 (5 bases). V was shortened by 6 bases and J by 3 bases, with 18 bases between the two germline ends. Germline V gives CDR1 LNHDA, CDR2 SQIVND (reference sequence). The CDR3 has 15 residues. The CDR3, as DNA: TGTGCCAGTAGGCAGACTCAATCGGACTTCTACGAGCAGTACTTC. It codes for CASRQTQSDFYEQYF.

The rearrangement joins TRBV2 to TRBJ1-2; no firm D call. Germline V lookup: CDR1 SNHLY, CDR2 FYNNEI. V gave up 4 bases and J gave up 2 bases, with 8 bases separating them. This CDR3 is 13 amino acids long. In DNA, the CDR3 is TGTGCCAGCAGTGCAGGATCCAACTATGGCTACACCTTC. Protein: CASSAGSNYGYTF.

J is TRBJ2-7 and V is TRBV6-5; no clear D gene. Germline CDR1 reads MNHEY; CDR2 reads SVGAGI. The V gene lost 7 bases and the J gene lost 2 bases, with 12 bases spanning the gap. The CDR3 is 13 residues long. CDR3 amino acids: CASTSTKTYEQYF. In DNA form, the CDR3 reads TGTGCCAGCACCTCGACGAAGACCTACGAGCAGTACTTC.

This chain uses TRBV29-1 with TRBJ1-2; unclear D gene. The V gene's germline CDR1 is SQVTM and CDR2 ANQGSEA. V lost 1 base and J 2 bases, leaving 5 bases between the germline ends. CDR3 size: 12 residues. CDR3 DNA: TGCAGCGTTGAAGGACAAAACTATGGCTACACCTTC. It specifies CSVEGQNYGYTF.

A single count supports this clone. The chain carries TRBV11-2 and TRBJ2-1, with a weak D call TRBD2 (5 bases). Trimming cost V 5 bases and J 9 bases, with 17 bases left between them. The CDR3 is made up of 14 amino acids. Germline V gives CDR1 SGHAT, CDR2 FQNNGV. CDR3 loop: CASSHTYPAGEQFF. DNA of the CDR3: TGTGCCAGCAGCCATACCTATCCCGCGGGTGAGCAGTTCTTC.

Regarding this clone: The same CDR3 arises from other DNA sequences in this sample as well. The rearrangement joins TRBV27 to TRBJ2-2, with unresolved D. This CDR3 has 12 amino acids. In germline, CDR1 is MNHEY, CDR2 SMNVEV (reference sequence). Trimming removed 3 bases at V and 5 bases at J, with 4 bases between. CDR3 DNA sequence: TGTGCCAGCAGTTTTGGAACCGGGGAGCTGTTTTTT. Translation gives CASSFGTGELFF.

The chain uses TRBV7-9 and TRBJ2-2; 7 bases are shared with TRBD1. V lost 6 bases to trimming and J lost 7 bases; unmatched junction nucleotides: 8. Per the germline V gene, CDR1 is SEHNR and CDR2 is FQNEAQ (reference sequence). This CDR3 region has 14 residues. CDR3 loop: CASRHTGEGGELFF. The CDR3, as DNA: TGTGCCAGCAGGCACACAGGGGAAGGCGGGGAGCTGTTTTTT.

This clone was seen just once. The chain carries TRBV5-4 and TRBJ2-7; 11 nucleotides agree with TRBD2. Trimming removed 7 bases from V and 5 bases from J; junction bases left unmatched: 11. The CDR3 is made up of 15 amino acids. CDR1 is SGHNT, CDR2 YYREEE, per germline (reference sequence). CDR3 loop: CASGTRLAGIHEQYF. DNA of the CDR3: TGTGCCAGCGGAACACGACTAGCGGGAATTCACGAGCAGTACTTC.

The chain joins TRBV4-3 to TRBJ2-5; D is perhaps TRBD1 (7 bases). This CDR3 spans 16 amino acids. Trimming removed 4 bases from V and 4 bases from J, with 19 bases in between. Germline V gene lookup returns CDR1 LGHNA and CDR2 YSLEER. This CDR3 reads CASSRNRGEGGETQYF. Here the CDR3 DNA reads TGCGCCAGCAGCCGCAACAGGGGCGAGGGAGGAGAGACCCAGTACTTC.

The chain uses TRBV25-1 and TRBJ2-7; TRBD2 matches at 14 bases. The CDR3 extends over 17 amino acids. The germline V gene encodes CDR1 MGHDK and CDR2 SYGVNS. Trimming removed 2 bases from V and 4 bases from J; junction bases left unmatched: 7. CDR3 sequence: CASSEDGTSGSRYEQYF. CDR3 DNA sequence: TGTGCCAGCAGTGAAGACGGGACTAGCGGGAGTAGGTACGAGCAGTACTTC.

The chain recombines TRBV7-9 with TRBJ1-3, with D possibly being TRBD1 (6 bases). Germline assignment: CDR1 SEHNR and CDR2 FQNEAQ (reference sequence). Trimming took 4 bases from V and 2 from J, leaving 9 bases between them. CDR3 size: 14 residues. The CDR3 sequence: CASSSRQAGNTIYF. In DNA, the CDR3 is TGTGCCAGCAGCTCACGACAGGCTGGAAACACCATATATTTT.